Here is one TCR beta chain with its context. The target of this receptor is not known. No qualities accompany the bases; no much larger clone lies one base away. The study evaluated CTLA-4 blockade (ipilimumab) given together with focal radiation therapy in patients who had chemo-refractory metastatic non-small-cell lung cancer. This sample was included in a study of radiotherapy plus CTLA-4 blockade in lung cancer (dated by TCRdb to the late 2010s). Looking at the study overall: Objective responses were observed in approximately 19% of enrolled patients, and disease control was achieved in approximately 29%. Summary of the overall study and its limitations: The strongest predictors of response were reported to be early dynamic shifts in blood T cell clones along with a rise in serum interferon-beta following radiation. TCR clones derived from tumors expanded in peripheral blood after treatment with radiotherapy and ipilimumab.

Library construction relied on the immunoSEQ multiplex PCR assay. The clones in this table, taken by TCRdb from immuneACCESS, are in-frame only. Not every clone is retained; where verified, under half of the shortfall comes from an unresolved V gene, and the cause of the rest is unknown. The sample table records around 45,000 clones; approximately 76% of these occur just once. Around 10% of the sample rests with the top ten. The CDR3 sequence holds 15 residues, the cysteine and phenylalanine included. Here the CDR3 DNA is all that survives: 45 bases in frame from base 1. Reading the germline V gene gives CDR1 ENHRY and CDR2 SYGVKD. The junction shows trimming of 4 bases on V and 9 bases on J, plus 21 bases between the germline ends.

This sample comprised peripheral blood, obtained from a patient treated with radiotherapy plus ipilimumab. Recombination linked TRBV10-3 to TRBJ1-2, and possibly TRBD1, on 5 matching bases. This TCR was sampled from a human donor with non-small cell lung cancer who had stable disease on radiotherapy plus ipilimumab. The CDR3 here reads CAISGANEGFGSYTF. The DNA sequence is given as TGTGCCATCAGTGGTGCTAACGAGGGGTTTGGCAGCTACACCTTC.